The sequence of this TCR beta chain was determined in a study of T cells of healthy individuals. TCRdb reanalysed the 5' RACE reads using MiXCR and keeps one entry per CDR3 protein. This table holds roughly 87,000 distinct CDR3 sequences, 17% found once. CDR3 length equals 14 residues. CDR1 is MNHEY and CDR2 is SVGAGI in the germline V gene. Trimming took off 0 bases at V and 4 bases at J, with 9 bases between the two ends. This clonotype originated in a human donor in good health. The V and J genes are TRBV6-5 and TRBJ1-2; no clear D. The CDR3 is CASSYSVALYGYTF. CDR3 DNA sequence: TGTGCCAGCAGTTACTCGGTAGCTCTCTATGGCTACACCTTC.